This entry concerns a single T cell receptor (beta chain). TCRdb keeps only in-frame clones here, not all; method: immunoSEQ multiplex PCR. Of about 120,000 clones listed, approximately 90% were seen once; the top ten hold roughly 4.4%. These data originate in a study of blood T cell repertoires in COVID-19. CDR3 length: 14 residues. V lost 5 bases and J 8 bases, leaving 15 bases between the germline ends. The germline V gene encodes CDR1 SGHVS and CDR2 FQNEAQ. This sequence originates from a woman aged 45-65 years with acute or convalescent COVID-19. Sequenced material: peripheral blood. The chain employs TRBV7-8 and TRBJ1-4, with D possibly matching TRBD1 (5 bases). CDR3 sequence reads: CASSPGGRLEKLFF. Written as DNA, the CDR3 is TGTGCCAGCAGCCCGGGGGGACGGTTAGAAAAACTGTTTTTT.